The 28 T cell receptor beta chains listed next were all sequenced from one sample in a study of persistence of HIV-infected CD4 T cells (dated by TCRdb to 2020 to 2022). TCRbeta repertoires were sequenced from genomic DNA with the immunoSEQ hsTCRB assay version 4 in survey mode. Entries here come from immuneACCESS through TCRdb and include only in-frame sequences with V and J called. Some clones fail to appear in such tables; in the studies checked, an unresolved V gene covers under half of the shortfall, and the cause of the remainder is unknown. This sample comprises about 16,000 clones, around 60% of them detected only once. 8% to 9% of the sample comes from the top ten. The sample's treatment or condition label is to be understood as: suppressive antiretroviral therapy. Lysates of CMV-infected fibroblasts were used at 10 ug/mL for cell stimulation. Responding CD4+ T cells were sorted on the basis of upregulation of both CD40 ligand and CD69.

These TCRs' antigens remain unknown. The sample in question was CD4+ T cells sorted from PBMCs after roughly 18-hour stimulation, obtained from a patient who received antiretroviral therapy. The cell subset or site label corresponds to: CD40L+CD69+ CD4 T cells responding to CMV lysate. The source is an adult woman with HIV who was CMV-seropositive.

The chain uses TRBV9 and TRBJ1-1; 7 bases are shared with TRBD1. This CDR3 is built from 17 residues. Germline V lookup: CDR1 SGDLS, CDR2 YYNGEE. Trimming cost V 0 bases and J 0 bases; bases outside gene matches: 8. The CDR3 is CASSVDPPTGMNTEAFF. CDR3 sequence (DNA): TGTGCCAGCAGCGTAGACCCTCCGACAGGGATGAACACTGAAGCTTTCTTT. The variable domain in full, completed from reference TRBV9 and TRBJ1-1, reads DSGVTQTPKHLITATGQRVTLRCSPRSGDLSVYWYQQSLDQGLQFLIQYYNGEERAKGNILERFSAQQFPDLHSELNLSSLELGDSALYFCASSVDPPTGMNTEAFFGQGTRLTVV.

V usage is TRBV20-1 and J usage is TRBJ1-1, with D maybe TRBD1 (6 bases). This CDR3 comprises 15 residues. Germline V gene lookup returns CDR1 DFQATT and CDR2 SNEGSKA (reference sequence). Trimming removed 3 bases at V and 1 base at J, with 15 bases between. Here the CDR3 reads CSASRDNRENTEAFF. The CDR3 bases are TGCAGTGCTAGTAGGGACAACCGAGAGAACACTGAAGCTTTCTTT.

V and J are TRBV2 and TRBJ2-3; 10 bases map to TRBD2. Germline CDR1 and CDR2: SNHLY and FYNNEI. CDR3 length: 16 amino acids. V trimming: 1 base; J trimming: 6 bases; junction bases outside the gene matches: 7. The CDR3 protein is CASSEVPSGGVDTQYF. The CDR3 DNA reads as TGTGCCAGCAGTGAAGTTCCCAGCGGGGGGGTGGATACGCAGTATTTT.

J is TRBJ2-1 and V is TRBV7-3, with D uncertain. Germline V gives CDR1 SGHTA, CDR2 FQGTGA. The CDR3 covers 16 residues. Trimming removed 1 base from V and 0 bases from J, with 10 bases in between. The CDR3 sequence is CASSLSLLSSYNEQFF. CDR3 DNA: TGTGCCAGCAGCTTAAGCCTATTGAGCTCCTACAATGAGCAGTTCTTC.

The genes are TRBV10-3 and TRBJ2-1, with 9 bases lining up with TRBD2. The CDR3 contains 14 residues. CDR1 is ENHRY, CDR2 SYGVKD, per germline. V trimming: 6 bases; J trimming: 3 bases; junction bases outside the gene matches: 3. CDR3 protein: CAISLSGGYNEQFF. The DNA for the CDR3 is TGTGCCATCAGCCTTAGCGGGGGCTACAATGAGCAGTTCTTC.

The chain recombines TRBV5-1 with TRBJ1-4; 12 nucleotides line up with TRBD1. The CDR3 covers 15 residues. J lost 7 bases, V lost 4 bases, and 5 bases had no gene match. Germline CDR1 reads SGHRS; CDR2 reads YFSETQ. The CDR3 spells CASSGGQGAVEKLFF. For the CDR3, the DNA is TGCGCCAGCAGCGGGGGACAGGGGGCAGTTGAAAAACTGTTTTTT.

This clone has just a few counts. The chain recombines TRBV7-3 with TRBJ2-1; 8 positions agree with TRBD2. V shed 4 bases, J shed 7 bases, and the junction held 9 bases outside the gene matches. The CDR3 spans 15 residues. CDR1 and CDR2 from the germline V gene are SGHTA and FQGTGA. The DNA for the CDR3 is TGTGCCAGCAGCTCGGGGCCTAGCGGGTTTAATGAGCAGTTCTTC. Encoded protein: CASSSGPSGFNEQFF. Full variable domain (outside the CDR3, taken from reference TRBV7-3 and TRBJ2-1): GAGVSQTPSNKVTEKGKYVELRCDPISGHTALYWYRQSLGQGPEFLIYFQGTGAADDSGLPNDRFFAVRPEGSVSTLKIQRTERGDSAVYLCASSSGPSGFNEQFFGPGTRLTVL.

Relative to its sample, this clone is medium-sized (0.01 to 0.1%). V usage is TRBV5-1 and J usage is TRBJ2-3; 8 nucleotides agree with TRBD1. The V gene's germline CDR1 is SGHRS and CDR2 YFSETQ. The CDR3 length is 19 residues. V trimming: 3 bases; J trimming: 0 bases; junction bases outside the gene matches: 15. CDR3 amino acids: CASSSTLRDRRHSTDTQYF. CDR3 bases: TGCGCCAGCAGCTCCACCCTGCGGGACAGGCGACATAGCACAGATACGCAGTATTTT.

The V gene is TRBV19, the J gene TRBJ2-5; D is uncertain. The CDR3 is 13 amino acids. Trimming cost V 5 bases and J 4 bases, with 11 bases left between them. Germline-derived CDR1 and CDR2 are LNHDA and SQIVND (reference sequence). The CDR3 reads CASSSINPETQYF. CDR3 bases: TGTGCCAGTAGTTCCATAAATCCAGAGACCCAGTACTTC. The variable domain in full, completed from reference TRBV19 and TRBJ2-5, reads DGGITQSPKYLFRKEGQNVTLSCEQNLNHDAMYWYRQDPGQGLRLIYYSQIVNDFQKGDIAEGYSVSREKKESFPLTVTSAQKNPTAFYLCASSSINPETQYFGPGTRLLVL.

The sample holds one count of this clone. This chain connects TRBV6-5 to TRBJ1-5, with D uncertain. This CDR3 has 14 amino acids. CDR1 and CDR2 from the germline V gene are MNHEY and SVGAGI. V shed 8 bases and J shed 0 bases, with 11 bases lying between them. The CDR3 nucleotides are TGTGCCAGCTCGGTGGAGTATAGCAATCAGCCCCAGCATTTT. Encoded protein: CASSVEYSNQPQHF.

The CDR3 loop is CASSPRSGGGDNEQFF. The CDR3 DNA is TGTGCCAGCAGCCCCAGGAGCGGGGGGGGCGACAATGAGCAGTTCTTC. The rearrangement uses TRBV5-5 and TRBJ2-1, with 10 positions matching TRBD2. Germline V gene data show CDR1 as SGHKS and CDR2 as YYEKEE (reference sequence). The V segment lost 4 bases and the J segment 5 bases; nucleotides outside the gene matches: 9. The CDR3 consists of 16 residues.

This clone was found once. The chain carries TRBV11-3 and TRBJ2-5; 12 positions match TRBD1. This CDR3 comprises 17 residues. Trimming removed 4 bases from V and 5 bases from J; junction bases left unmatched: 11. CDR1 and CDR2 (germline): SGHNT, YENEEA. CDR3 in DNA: TGTGCCAGCAGCTCGACCGCCGGGACAGGGGGCAGCGAGACCCAGTACTTC. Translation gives CASSSTAGTGGSETQYF.

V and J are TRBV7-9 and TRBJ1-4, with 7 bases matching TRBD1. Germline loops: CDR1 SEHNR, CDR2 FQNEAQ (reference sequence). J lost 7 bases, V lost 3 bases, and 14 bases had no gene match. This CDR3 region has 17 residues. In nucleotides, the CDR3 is TGTGCCAGCAGCTTCGTCGCACTTCAGGGGGAGGCTGAAAAACTGTTTTTT. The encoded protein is CASSFVALQGEAEKLFF.

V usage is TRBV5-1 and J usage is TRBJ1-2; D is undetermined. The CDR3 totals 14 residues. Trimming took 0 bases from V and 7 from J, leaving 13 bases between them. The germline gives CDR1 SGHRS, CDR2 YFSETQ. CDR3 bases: TGCGCCAGCAGCTTGGGCGCCAATATCGGTGGCTACACCTTC. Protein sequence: CASSLGANIGGYTF. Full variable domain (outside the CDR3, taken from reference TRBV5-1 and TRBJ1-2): KAGVTQTPRYLIKTRGQQVTLSCSPISGHRSVSWYQQTPGQGLQFLFEYFSETQRNKGNFPGRFSGRQFSNSRSEMNVSTLELGDSALYLCASSLGANIGGYTFGSGTRLTVV.

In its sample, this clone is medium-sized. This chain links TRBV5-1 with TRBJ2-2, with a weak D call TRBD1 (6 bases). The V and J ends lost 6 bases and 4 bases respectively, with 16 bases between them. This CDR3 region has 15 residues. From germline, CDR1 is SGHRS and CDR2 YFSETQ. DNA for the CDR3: TGCGCCAGCACCATCATCCGGGACACCACCGGGGAGCTGTTTTTT. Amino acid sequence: CASTIIRDTTGELFF.

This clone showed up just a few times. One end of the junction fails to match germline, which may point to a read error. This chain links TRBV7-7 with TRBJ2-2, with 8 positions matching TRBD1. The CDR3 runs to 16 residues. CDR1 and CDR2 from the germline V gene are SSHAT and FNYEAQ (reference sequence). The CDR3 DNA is TGTGCTAGCAGCGCCGGACAGGGAAGTAACACCGGGGAGCTGTTTTTT. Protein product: CASSAGQGSNTGELFF.

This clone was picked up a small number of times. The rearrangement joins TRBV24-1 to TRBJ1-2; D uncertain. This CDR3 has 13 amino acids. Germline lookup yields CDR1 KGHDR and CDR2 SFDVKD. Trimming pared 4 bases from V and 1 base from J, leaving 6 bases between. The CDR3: CATSDTVNYGYTF. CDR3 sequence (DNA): TGTGCCACCAGTGACACGGTTAACTATGGCTACACCTTC.

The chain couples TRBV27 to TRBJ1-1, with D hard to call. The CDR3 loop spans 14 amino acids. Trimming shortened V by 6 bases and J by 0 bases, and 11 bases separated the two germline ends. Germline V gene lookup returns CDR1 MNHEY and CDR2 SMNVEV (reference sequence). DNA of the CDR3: TGTGCCAGCAGGAGGACTTTTATGAACACTGAAGCTTTCTTT. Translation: CASRRTFMNTEAFF.

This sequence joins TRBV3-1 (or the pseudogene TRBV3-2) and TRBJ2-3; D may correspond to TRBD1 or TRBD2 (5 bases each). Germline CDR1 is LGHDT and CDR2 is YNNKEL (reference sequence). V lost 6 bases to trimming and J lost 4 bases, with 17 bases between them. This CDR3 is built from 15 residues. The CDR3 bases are TGTGCCAGCAGATTCGGGACCACAGGAGCAGATACGCAGTATTTT. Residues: CASRFGTTGADTQYF.

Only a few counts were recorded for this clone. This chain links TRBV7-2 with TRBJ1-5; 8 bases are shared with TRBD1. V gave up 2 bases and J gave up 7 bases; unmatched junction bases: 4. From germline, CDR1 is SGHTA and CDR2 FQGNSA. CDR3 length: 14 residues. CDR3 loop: CASSLPGGFQPQHF. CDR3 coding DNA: TGTGCCAGCAGCTTACCAGGGGGCTTCCAGCCCCAGCATTTT. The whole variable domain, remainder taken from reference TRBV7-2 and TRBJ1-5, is GAGVSQSPSNKVTEKGKDVELRCDPISGHTALYWYRQSLGQGLEFLIYFQGNSAPDKSGLPSDRFSAERTGGSVSTLTIQRTQQEDSAVYLCASSLPGGFQPQHFGDGTRLSIL.

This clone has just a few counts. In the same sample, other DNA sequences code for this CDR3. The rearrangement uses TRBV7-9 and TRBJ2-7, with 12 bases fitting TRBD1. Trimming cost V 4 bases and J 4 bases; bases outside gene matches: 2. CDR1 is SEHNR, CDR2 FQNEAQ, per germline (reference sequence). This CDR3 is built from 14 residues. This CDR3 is CASSSGQGAYEQYF. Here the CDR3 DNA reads TGTGCCAGCAGCTCGGGACAGGGGGCTTACGAGCAGTACTTC.

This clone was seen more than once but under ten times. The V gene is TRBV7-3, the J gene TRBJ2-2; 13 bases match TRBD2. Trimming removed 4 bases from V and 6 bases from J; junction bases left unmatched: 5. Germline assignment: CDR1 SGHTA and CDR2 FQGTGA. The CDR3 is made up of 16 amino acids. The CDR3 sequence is CASSSGLAGASGELFF. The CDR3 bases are TGTGCCAGCAGCTCCGGACTAGCGGGGGCATCCGGGGAGCTGTTTTTT.

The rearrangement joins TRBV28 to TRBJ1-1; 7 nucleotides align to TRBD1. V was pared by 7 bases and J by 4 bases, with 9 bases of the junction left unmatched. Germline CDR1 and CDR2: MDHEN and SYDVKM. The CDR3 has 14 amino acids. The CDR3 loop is CASNADRVITEAFF. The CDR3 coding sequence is TGTGCCAGCAACGCCGACAGGGTTATCACTGAAGCTTTCTTT.

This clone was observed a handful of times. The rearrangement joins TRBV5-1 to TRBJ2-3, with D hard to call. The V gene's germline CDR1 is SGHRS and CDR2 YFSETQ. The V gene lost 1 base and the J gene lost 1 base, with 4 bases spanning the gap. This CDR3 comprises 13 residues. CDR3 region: CASSLSGTDTQYF. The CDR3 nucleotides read TGCGCCAGCAGCTTGTCGGGCACAGATACGCAGTATTTT.

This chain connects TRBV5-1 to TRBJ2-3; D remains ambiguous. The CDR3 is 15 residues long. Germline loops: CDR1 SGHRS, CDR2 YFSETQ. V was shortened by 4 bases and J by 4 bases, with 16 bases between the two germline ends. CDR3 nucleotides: TGCGCCAGCAGCCTGGGCCATCCGAGTGCAGATACGCAGTATTTT. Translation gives CASSLGHPSADTQYF. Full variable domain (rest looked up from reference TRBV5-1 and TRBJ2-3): KAGVTQTPRYLIKTRGQQVTLSCSPISGHRSVSWYQQTPGQGLQFLFEYFSETQRNKGNFPGRFSGRQFSNSRSEMNVSTLELGDSALYLCASSLGHPSADTQYFGPGTRLTVL.

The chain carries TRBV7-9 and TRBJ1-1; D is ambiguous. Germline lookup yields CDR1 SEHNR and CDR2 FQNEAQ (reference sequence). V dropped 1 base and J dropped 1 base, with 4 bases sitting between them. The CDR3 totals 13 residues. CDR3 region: CASSLEENTEAFF. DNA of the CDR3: TGTGCCAGCAGCTTAGAAGAGAACACTGAAGCTTTCTTT.

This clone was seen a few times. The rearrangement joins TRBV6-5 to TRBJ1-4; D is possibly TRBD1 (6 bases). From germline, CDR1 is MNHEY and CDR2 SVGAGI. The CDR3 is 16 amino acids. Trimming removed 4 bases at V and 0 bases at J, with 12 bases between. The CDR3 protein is CASSSRTVATNEKLFF. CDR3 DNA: TGTGCCAGCAGTTCTAGGACAGTTGCAACTAATGAAAAACTGTTTTTT.

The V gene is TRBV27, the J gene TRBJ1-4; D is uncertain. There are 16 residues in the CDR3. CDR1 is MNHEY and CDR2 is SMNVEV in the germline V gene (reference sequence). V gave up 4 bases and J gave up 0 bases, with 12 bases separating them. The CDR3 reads CASSSNQLATNEKLFF. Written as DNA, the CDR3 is TGTGCCAGCAGTTCAAATCAATTAGCAACTAATGAAAAACTGTTTTTT.